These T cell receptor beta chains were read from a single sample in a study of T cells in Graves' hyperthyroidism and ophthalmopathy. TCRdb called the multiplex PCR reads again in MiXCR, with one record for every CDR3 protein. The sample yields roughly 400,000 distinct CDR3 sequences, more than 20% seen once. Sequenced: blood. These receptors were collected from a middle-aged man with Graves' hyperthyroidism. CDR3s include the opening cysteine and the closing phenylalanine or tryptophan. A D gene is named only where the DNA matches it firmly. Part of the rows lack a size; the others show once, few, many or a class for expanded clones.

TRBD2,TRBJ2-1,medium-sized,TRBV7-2,CASSLQAGANEQFF,TGTGCCAGCAGCTTACAAGCGGGAGCCAATGAGCAGTTCTTC
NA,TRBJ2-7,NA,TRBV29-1,CSVESDGDEQYF,TGCAGCGTTGAATCTGACGGGGACGAGCAGTACTTC
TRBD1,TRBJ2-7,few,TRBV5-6,CASTITLTGARNEQYF,TGTGCCAGCACCATAACCCTCACAGGGGCGCGGAACGAGCAGTACTTC
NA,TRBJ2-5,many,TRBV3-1,CASSRPKETQYF,TGTGCCAGCAGCAGACCGAAAGAGACCCAGTACTTC
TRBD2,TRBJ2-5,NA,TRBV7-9,CASSPTSGTWETQYF,TGTGCCAGCAGCCCGACTAGCGGGACCTGGGAGACCCAGTACTTC
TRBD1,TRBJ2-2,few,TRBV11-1,CASSHTQGYTGELFF,TGTGCCAGCAGCCACACACAGGGGTACACCGGGGAGCTGTTTTTT
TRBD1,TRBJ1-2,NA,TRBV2,CASSEDRTGGYTF,TGTGCCAGCAGTGAAGATAGGACAGGTGGCTACACCTTC
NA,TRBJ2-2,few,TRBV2,CASSRSGELFF,TGTGCCAGCAGTCGTTCCGGGGAGCTGTTTTTT
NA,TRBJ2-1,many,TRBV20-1,CSARALAADGEQFF,TGCAGTGCTAGAGCTCTAGCTGCGGACGGTGAGCAGTTCTTC
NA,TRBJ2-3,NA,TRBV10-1,CANYFGQPTSTDTQYF,TGCGCCAACTACTTCGGACAGCCTACTAGCACAGATACGCAGTATTTT